The clone carrying this T cell receptor (gamma chain) has at least ten counts. Its antigen is unidentified. The protein that TCRdb holds for this DNA derives from a much larger clone and differs from the translated DNA at residue 3, which likely indicates a read error; the protein shown here is translated from the DNA. Gammadelta T cells were flow-sorted from PBMC into Vgamma9/Vdelta2+ and Vdelta2-negative populations for bulk analysis. The data originate from a study of γδ T cells in repeated Plasmodium falciparum infection. Study-wide background: Age- and gender-matched Australian children served as comparison for malaria-exposed Malian children. Four controlled malaria infections with P. falciparum NF54 spanned 500 to 650 days.

TCRdb redid the clone calls on the multiplex PCR reads with CATT. Seen here are 13,000 to 15,000 gamma-chain clones, 1.6% observed once, and the top ten hold about 30%. Points from the study as a whole: Repeated controlled infections reportedly drove waves of new clonotype selection in Vdelta2-negative, mostly Vdelta1+, gammadelta repertoires.

This CDR3 has 15 residues. The germline V gene encodes CDR1 EGSNGY and CDR2 YDSYNSKV. The sequence derives from a pool of human donors (malaria-infected and uninfected, not separated). Sequencing used gamma-delta T cells from blood. The chain combines TRGV2 with TRGJ1 or TRGJ2. The CDR3, as DNA: TGTGCCCCCTGGGACGGTGTTCTGAATTATTATAAGAAACTCTTT. It codes for CAPWDGVLNYYKKLF.